This record looks at one TCR beta chain sequence and its context. The data stem from a study of CD8 T cells in ankylosing spondylitis. This CDR3 comprises 16 residues. Trimming pared 1 base from V and 1 base from J, leaving 10 bases between. From the 5' RACE reads, TCRdb called clonotypes with MiXCR, one entry per CDR3 protein. The table shows under 150,000 distinct CDR3 sequences, with approximately 14% occurring only once. This sequence joins TRBV12-3 or TRBV12-4 and TRBJ2-2, with D possibly being TRBD2 (6 bases). This clonotype was sampled from a female donor with ankylosing spondylitis or in good health (not recorded which). What was sequenced was blood, either unsorted or a sorted T cell fraction (not recorded which). This CDR3 is CASSLGQAGNTGELFF. In DNA, the CDR3 is TGTGCCAGCAGTTTAGGGCAAGCGGGGAACACCGGGGAGCTGTTTTTT.